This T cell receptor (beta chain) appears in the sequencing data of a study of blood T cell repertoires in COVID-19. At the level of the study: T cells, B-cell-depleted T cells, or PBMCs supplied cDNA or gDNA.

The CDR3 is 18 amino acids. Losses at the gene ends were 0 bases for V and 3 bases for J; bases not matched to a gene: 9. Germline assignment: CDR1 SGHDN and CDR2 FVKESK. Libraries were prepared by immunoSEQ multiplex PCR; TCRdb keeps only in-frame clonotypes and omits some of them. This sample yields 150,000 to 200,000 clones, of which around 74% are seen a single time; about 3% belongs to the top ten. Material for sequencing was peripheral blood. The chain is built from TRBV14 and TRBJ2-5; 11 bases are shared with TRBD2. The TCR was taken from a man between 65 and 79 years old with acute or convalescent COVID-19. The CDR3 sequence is CASSQERWLAGGKETQYF. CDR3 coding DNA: TGTGCCAGCAGCCAAGAACGATGGCTAGCGGGGGGCAAAGAGACCCAGTACTTC.